This TCR beta chain was sequenced in a study of CD8+ T cells in alopecia areata. Study background: In an open-label trial, patients got 5 to 10 mg tofacitinib twice daily.

Germline V gene lookup returns CDR1 MNHEY and CDR2 SMNVEV (reference sequence). CDR3 length: 13 amino acids. V was cut by 6 bases and J by 7 bases, with 15 bases left in between. The study, taken as a whole, reports: Sequencing of scalp samples also captures resident alphabeta T cells of normal skin.

Extracted RNA was reverse transcribed, and the resulting cDNA served as sequencing template. The method was immunoSEQ multiplex PCR; TCRdb's version includes in-frame clones alone and lacks a portion of them. The profile shows 100,000 to 150,000 clones, approximately 49% of them singletons. As to this clone: What it binds is unknown.

The input for sequencing was CD8+ T cells sorted from blood, taken at week 0. The chain combines TRBV27 with TRBJ1-2, with D possibly being TRBD1 (5 bases). The TCR originated in a human donor with alopecia areata. For the CDR3, the DNA is TGTGCCAGCAGCCCGGGGGGTCGCAGTGGCTACACCTTC. This encodes CASSPGGRSGYTF.